This T cell receptor (beta chain) was recorded in a study of shared clonotypes between healthy human individuals. The V gene's germline CDR1 is SGHRS and CDR2 YFSETQ. Trimming removed 8 bases from V and 8 bases from J; junction bases left unmatched: 8. This CDR3 is 12 amino acids long. Samples underwent the assay at deep level. The assay was immunoSEQ multiplex PCR, and TCRdb's table has in-frame clones only and misses some. The repertoire has over 850,000 clones, around three quarters of them found once; the top ten carry under 0.65%. Study donors comprised healthy, HIV-negative adults devoid of recent acute infection or vaccination.

Sequencing was done on a sample of memory CD4+ T cells from PBMCs. Subset indicated: CD45RA-negative fraction. The chain employs TRBV5-1 and TRBJ1-2, with 8 bases identical to TRBD1. The sequence was collected from a man between 18 and 35 years old in good health. Some clones in this sample may be carry-over from other donors' samples. The CDR3 bases are TGCGCCAGTGGAGGACAGGGTGGCGGCTACACCTTC. It specifies CASGGQGGGYTF.